One sample yielded the 22 T cell receptor beta chains listed below, sequenced in a study of blood T cells in healthy people across ages. The second PCR ran about 6 to 11 cycles with a sample-barcoded 5' primer and J-beta primers. One entry per CDR3 protein results from TCRdb running MiXCR on the 5' RACE reads. Of more than 800,000 distinct CDR3 sequences in the sample, more than 25% were seen once. Specimen: blood. The receptors stem from a woman aged 80 or older in good health.

The V call is TRBV30, the J call TRBJ2-3; D unclear. The CDR3 length is 15 residues. Germline V CDR1 and CDR2: GTSNPN, SVGIG (reference sequence). Trimming removed 8 bases from V and 3 bases from J, with 21 bases in between. The CDR3 nucleotides are TGTGCCGCTGAAACTCCTTCGGGTGGTACAGATACGCAGTATTTT. Translating gives CAAETPSGGTDTQYF.

In this sample, this clonotype turned up many times. J is TRBJ1-6 and V is TRBV20-1; D remains ambiguous. Trimming took 2 bases from V and 0 from J, leaving 11 bases between them. The CDR3 length is 16 residues. Germline loops: CDR1 DFQATT, CDR2 SNEGSKA (reference sequence). CDR3 amino acids: CSARLSVSSYNSPLHF. The DNA for the CDR3 is TGCAGTGCTAGACTTTCGGTTAGCTCCTATAATTCACCCCTCCACTTT.

Points on this clonotype: A much larger clone differs by one base, so this may be a read error. The rearrangement uses TRBV5-5 and TRBJ1-1, with TRBD1 matching over 12 bases. Germline V gives CDR1 SGHKS, CDR2 YYEKEE (reference sequence). CDR3 length: 18 amino acids. The CDR3 DNA is TGTGCCGGCAGCTTGGTTGGTTGGGACAGGGGGCCGAACACTGAAGCTTTCTTT. This gives the protein CAGSLVGWDRGPNTEAFF. The whole variable domain, filled in from reference TRBV5-5 and TRBJ1-1, reads DAGVTQSPTHLIKTRGQQVTLRCSPISGHKSVSWYQQVLGQGPQFIFQYYEKEERGRGNFPDRFSARQFPNYSSELNVNALLLGDSALYLCAGSLVGWDRGPNTEAFFGQGTRLTVV.

This clonotype was detected many times. This sequence joins TRBV24-1 and TRBJ1-2, with D possibly TRBD1 on 5 matching bases. Germline V gives CDR1 KGHDR, CDR2 SFDVKD. The V end lost 0 bases, the J end lost 4 bases, and 5 bases lay between the germline ends. This CDR3 contains 13 residues. The CDR3 DNA sequence: TGTGCCACCAGTGATTTGCAGGGCTATGGCTACACCTTC. This encodes CATSDLQGYGYTF.

This clonotype was observed many times. The chain links TRBV4-3 to TRBJ2-5; 9 nucleotides align to TRBD2. The CDR3 runs 19 residues. After removal of 2 bases from V and 2 bases from J, the junction contained 15 bases not matched to a gene. Germline loops: CDR1 LGHNA, CDR2 YSLEER. In nucleotides, the CDR3 is TGCGCCAGCAGCCAACGAGTCGCAGCGGGGGGCCAACATCAAGAGACCCAGTACTTC. This gives the protein CASSQRVAAGGQHQETQYF.

This clonotype was detected many times. This rearrangement joins TRBV11-2 to TRBJ2-7; tentatively, D is TRBD1 or TRBD2 (5 bases each). V lost 5 bases and J lost 2, with 13 bases in between. This CDR3 has 14 residues. Germline CDR1 SGHAT, CDR2 FQNNGV. The CDR3 protein is CASSPRVGAYEQYF. The CDR3 nucleotides are TGTGCCAGCAGCCCGAGGGTGGGGGCCTACGAGCAGTACTTC.

This clonotype was counted at least ten times. The J gene is TRBJ2-3, the V gene TRBV10-3; 12 bases agree with TRBD2. The CDR3 consists of 18 residues. Per germline, CDR1 ENHRY and CDR2 SYGVKD. V trimming: 0 bases; J trimming: 0 bases; junction bases outside the gene matches: 4. CDR3 DNA sequence: TGTGCCATCAGTGAGTCGAAGACTAGCGGGGGTAGCACAGATACGCAGTATTTT. This sequence encodes CAISESKTSGGSTDTQYF.

This clonotype was observed many times. The rearrangement links TRBV3-1 to TRBJ2-1, with D tentatively TRBD1 or TRBD2 (7 bases each). CDR3 length equals 16 residues. CDR1 is LGHDT and CDR2 is YNNKEL in the germline V gene (reference sequence). V gave up 0 bases and J gave up 14 bases, with 23 bases separating them. The CDR3 DNA reads TGTGCCAGCAGCCAAGATGAGGCAGGGAGGGGGCTTCGGGAGTTCTTC. Translating gives CASSQDEAGRGLREFF.

This clonotype was picked up many times. In nucleotides, the CDR3 is TGTGCCAGCAGCGGAGGGGTTAGTCTGGGGACAGCCAAAAACATTCAGTACTTC. It encodes CASSGGVSLGTAKNIQYF. The chain has TRBV7-2 and TRBJ2-4; the D gene is possibly TRBD2 (6 bases). CDR3 length equals 18 residues. V was clipped by 5 bases and J by 0 bases, with 20 bases between them. Germline lookup yields CDR1 SGHTA and CDR2 FQGNSA.

V usage is TRBV12-3 or TRBV12-4 and J usage is TRBJ1-4; no clear D gene. Trimming took 3 bases from V and 11 from J, leaving 19 bases between them. The CDR3 is made up of 15 amino acids. The CDR3 bases are TGTGCCAGCAGTTTGGTCGTTCAGAGCCCGTCGAAACTGTTTTTT. It yields the protein CASSLVVQSPSKLFF.

This clonotype was counted ten times or more. The CDR3 region has the DNA TGTGCCAGCAGGGGACTAGCGGGGGGTAGGAATGAGCAGTTCTTC. It is translated as CASRGLAGGRNEQFF. The gene calls are TRBV28 and TRBJ2-1, with TRBD2 identical over 15 bases. The CDR3 is 15 residues long. Per germline, CDR1 MDHEN and CDR2 SYDVKM. The V segment lost 6 bases and the J segment 7 bases; nucleotides outside the gene matches: 4.

Ten or more counts support this clonotype. The chain is built from TRBV28 and TRBJ2-3; tentative D call: TRBD1 (5 bases). The CDR3 is 15 amino acids. Trimming removed 2 bases at V and 1 base at J, with 10 bases between. The germline gives CDR1 MDHEN, CDR2 SYDVKM. The CDR3 spells CASSLGRAGTDTQYF. In DNA form, the CDR3 reads TGTGCCAGCAGTTTAGGCAGGGCCGGCACAGATACGCAGTATTTT.

This clonotype was found once. The chain employs TRBV10-3 and TRBJ2-7; D call uncertain. The ends were cut back, 0 bases at V and 0 bases at J, with 12 bases in the middle. The CDR3 covers 16 residues. Germline CDR1 reads ENHRY; CDR2 reads SYGVKD. CDR3 coding DNA: TGTGCCATCAGTGAGTCCGAGACTCACCGCTCCTACGAGCAGTACTTC. Encoded protein: CAISESETHRSYEQYF.

In regard to this clonotype: The junction does not match germline at one end; this may be a read error. The chain joins TRBV7-9 to TRBJ2-2; 8 nucleotides agree with TRBD2. The CDR3 has 16 residues. The germline CDR1 and CDR2 sequences are SEHNR and FQNEAQ (reference sequence). Written as DNA, the CDR3 is TGTGCCAGCAGCTTGTTCAGCGGGGGTAGTACCGGGGAGCGGTTTTTT. Translated: CASSLFSGGSTGERFF.

The V call is TRBV11-2, the J call TRBJ2-1; possible D gene TRBD1, 7 bases. From germline, CDR1 is SGHAT and CDR2 FQNNGV. V was trimmed by 0 bases and J by 9 bases, leaving 15 bases between them. CDR3 size: 15 residues. CDR3 loop: CASSLDFGRGAEQFF. CDR3 coding DNA: TGTGCCAGCAGCTTAGACTTCGGCAGGGGGGCTGAGCAGTTCTTC.

With regard to this clonotype: A much larger clone differs from this one at a single base, so this may be a read error. The chain uses TRBV20-1 and TRBJ2-7; D possibly uses TRBD1 or TRBD2 (5 bases each). The tail of the sequence fits TRBJ2-4 better, so the J call may be wrong. The CDR3 has 18 residues. Germline V lookup: CDR1 DFQATT, CDR2 SNEGSKA (reference sequence). CDR3 in DNA: TGCAGTGCTAGGATTGGTTCTCGGTCCGAGGGGACCAAAAACATTCAGTACTTC. It codes for CSARIGSRSEGTKNIQYF.

J is TRBJ2-7 and V is TRBV18; no clear D. The CDR3 spans 13 residues. Per germline, CDR1 KGHSH and CDR2 LQKENI. V lost 4 bases and J lost 5, with 12 bases in between. CDR3 sequence reads: CASSRADKHEQYF. CDR3 coding DNA: TGTGCCAGCTCACGGGCAGACAAGCACGAGCAGTACTTC.

The gene calls are TRBV5-1 and TRBJ2-7; D is ambiguous. CDR3 length: 12 amino acids. Germline loops: CDR1 SGHRS, CDR2 YFSETQ. Trimming cost V 0 bases and J 5 bases, with 6 bases left between them. CDR3 protein: CASSLDGDEQYF. The CDR3 bases are TGCGCCAGCAGCTTGGATGGAGACGAGCAGTACTTC.

This clonotype was found many times. J is TRBJ1-5 and V is TRBV3-1, with 8 bases fitting TRBD1. The CDR3 is 15 residues long. The J segment lost 0 bases and the V segment lost 4 bases, leaving 2 bases of the junction unmatched. From germline, CDR1 is LGHDT and CDR2 YNNKEL (reference sequence). The CDR3 region is CASSLTGDSNQPQHF. As DNA, the CDR3 is TGTGCCAGCAGCCTGACAGGGGATAGCAATCAGCCCCAGCATTTT.

In its sample, this clonotype was seen many times. CDR3 nucleotide sequence: TGTGCCAGCAGCTTGATCACGGGGGGCACAGATACGCAGTATTTT. It yields the protein CASSLITGGTDTQYF. V gene TRBV7-9 combines with J gene TRBJ2-3; the D gene is possibly TRBD2 (6 bases). The CDR3 totals 15 residues. The germline CDR1 and CDR2 sequences are SEHNR and FQNEAQ (reference sequence). Trimming cost V 3 bases and J 1 base, with 11 bases left between them.

This clonotype came up a few times. The J gene is TRBJ1-5, the V gene TRBV6-6, with TRBD1 matching over 8 bases. The ends lost 5 bases at V and 2 bases at J; junction bases unmatched: 5. The CDR3 covers 15 residues. Germline CDR1 is MNHNY and CDR2 is SVGAGI (reference sequence). The chain's CDR3 is CASSLQGDRNQPQHF. The CDR3 bases are TGTGCCAGCAGTCTACAGGGGGACCGCAATCAGCCCCAGCATTTT.

This clonotype appeared a single time. J is TRBJ2-1 and V is TRBV5-1; perhaps TRBD2 as D (7 bases). Germline CDR1 and CDR2: SGHRS and YFSETQ. Between the trimmed V and J ends, which lost 3 bases and 1 base, there was a span of 20 bases. There are 18 residues in the CDR3. The CDR3 DNA is TGCGCCAGCAGCTCATTCTCATCCGGGGGGCTTTCCTACAATGAGCAGTTCTTC. As protein: CASSSFSSGGLSYNEQFF.